This T cell receptor (beta chain) was documented in a study of beta chain features in type 1 diabetes. General study results and limits: Within each of all four CD4+ subsets, Type 1 diabetes patients had TCRB CDR3s that were moderately but significantly shorter.

This clone has only a few counts. What it recognizes is unknown. V dropped 0 bases and J dropped 5 bases, with 10 bases sitting between them. CDR3 length: 13 amino acids. Germline V gives CDR1 GTSNPN, CDR2 SVGIG (reference sequence). It was via CD45RO/CCR7/CD25/CD127/CD95/CD27 that CD4+ naive, central memory, regulatory and stem cell-like memory cells were sorted. The isolated RNA, all of it, was reverse transcribed, so expressed TCRB transcripts were what got sequenced. Profiling relied on immunoSEQ multiplex PCR, and the TCRdb table lists in-frame clones only, not all of them. The table shows under 300,000 clones, with more than 15% occurring only once.

This receptor was taken from a man between 25 and 39 years old with type 1 diabetes. The chain has TRBV30 and TRBJ2-5, with D tentatively TRBD1 or TRBD2 (5 bases each). The sample consisted of naive CD4+ T cells from blood. Here the CDR3 reads CAWSVRGAETQYF. CDR3 DNA sequence: TGTGCCTGGAGTGTAAGAGGGGCCGAGACCCAGTACTTC.